These 19 T cell receptor beta chains were sequenced from one sample in a study of control samples from healthy donors and cancer patients. Produced via immunoSEQ multiplex PCR; TCRdb's table is partial and in-frame only. This table holds about 130,000 clones, around 92% found once. Sequencing input: PBMCs. The receptor set was obtained from an elderly man with head and neck cancer.

The chain has TRBV29-1 and TRBJ1-3; D may be TRBD1 (6 bases). Germline assignment: CDR1 SQVTM and CDR2 ANQGSEA. The V end was cut by 3 bases, the J end by 1 base, with 16 bases between. This CDR3 has 16 amino acids. CDR3 residues: CSVDVGQSISGNTIYF. CDR3 DNA sequence: TGCAGCGTTGATGTAGGACAGTCTATTTCTGGAAACACCATATATTTT.

This chain links TRBV2 with TRBJ2-5; maybe TRBD2 (6 bases). V was trimmed by 10 bases and J by 5 bases, leaving 17 bases between them. The CDR3 runs 13 residues. CDR1 is SNHLY and CDR2 is FYNNEI in the germline V gene. In DNA form, the CDR3 reads TGTGCCACCGCCGGGGGTCTTTGGGAGACCCAGTACTTC. It encodes CATAGGLWETQYF.

CDR3 sequence reads: CASSLGAGGSQETQYF. The DNA of the CDR3 is TGCGCCAGCAGCTTAGGAGCGGGAGGGAGTCAAGAGACCCAGTACTTC. This chain links TRBV5-1 with TRBJ2-5; 10 bases are a match to TRBD2. This CDR3 is built from 16 residues. Germline lookup yields CDR1 SGHRS and CDR2 YFSETQ. Trimming at V came to 2 bases and at J to 2 bases, leaving 6 bases not matched to a gene.

The chain employs TRBV19 and TRBJ2-3; 12 bases agree with TRBD2. V dropped 5 bases and J dropped 5; count of bases not matched to a gene: 8. The CDR3 runs to 16 residues. Germline lookup yields CDR1 LNHDA and CDR2 SQIVND (reference sequence). CDR3 DNA sequence: TGTGCCAGTAGTGTAACTAGCGGGGGGCCTGGAGATACGCAGTATTTT. Amino acid sequence: CASSVTSGGPGDTQYF.

The count of this clone is one. CDR3 protein: CAWSGASGGAGELFF. The CDR3 DNA reads as TGTGCCTGGAGTGGAGCTAGCGGGGGGGCCGGGGAGCTGTTTTTT. The chain combines TRBV30 with TRBJ2-2, with 12 bases identical to TRBD2. The CDR3 has 15 amino acids. CDR1 is GTSNPN and CDR2 is SVGIG in the germline V gene (reference sequence). V lost 1 base and J lost 6; bases outside the gene matches: 3.

This chain uses TRBV6-6 with TRBJ2-4; 9 bases fit TRBD2. The germline gives CDR1 MNHNY, CDR2 SVGAGI (reference sequence). This CDR3 is built from 19 residues. The V gene end was trimmed by 5 bases and the J gene end by 1 base; junction bases not matched to a gene: 15. CDR3 nucleotides: TGTGCCAGCAGTCCCGGACTAGCGTGGGGAGGGATGGCCAAAAACATTCAGTACTTC. Residues: CASSPGLAWGGMAKNIQYF.

J is TRBJ2-1 and V is TRBV30; 10 nucleotides align to TRBD2. Germline V CDR1 and CDR2: GTSNPN, SVGIG (reference sequence). This CDR3 region has 15 residues. The V and J ends lost 3 bases and 1 base, in that order; junction bases with no gene match: 3. Here the CDR3 reads CAWSGTSASYNEQFF. In nucleotides, the CDR3 is TGTGCCTGGAGCGGGACTAGCGCTTCCTACAATGAGCAGTTCTTC.

The chain couples TRBV7-9 to TRBJ2-3, with 14 nucleotides matching TRBD2. V lost 5 bases to trimming and J lost 2 bases; unmatched junction nucleotides: 6. The germline V gene encodes CDR1 SEHNR and CDR2 FQNEAQ (reference sequence). The CDR3 sequence is 17 residues long. CDR3 in DNA: TGTGCCAGCAGCCCCCGACTAGCGGGGGGGGTCACAGATACGCAGTATTTT. Translating it yields CASSPRLAGGVTDTQYF.

The V gene is TRBV24-1, the J gene TRBJ2-3; 11 nucleotides match TRBD2. Germline V CDR1 and CDR2: KGHDR, SFDVKD. J lost 3 bases, V lost 12 bases, and 4 bases had no gene match. The CDR3 loop spans 13 amino acids. The CDR3: CASSSGGTDTQYF. Here the CDR3 DNA reads TGTGCCTCTTCTAGCGGGGGGACAGATACGCAGTATTTT.

This chain uses TRBV7-2 with TRBJ2-7; 12 nucleotides align to TRBD2. The V and J ends lost 5 bases and 0 bases, in that order; junction bases with no gene match: 2. Germline lookup yields CDR1 SGHTA and CDR2 FQGNSA. The length of the CDR3 is 15 residues. DNA of the CDR3: TGTGCCAGCAGCCGGACTAGCGGGGACTCCTACGAGCAGTACTTC. Protein: CASSRTSGDSYEQYF. The full variable domain, rest sourced from reference TRBV7-2 and TRBJ2-7, is GAGVSQSPSNKVTEKGKDVELRCDPISGHTALYWYRQSLGQGLEFLIYFQGNSAPDKSGLPSDRFSAERTGGSVSTLTIQRTQQEDSAVYLCASSRTSGDSYEQYFGPGTRLTVT.

The rearrangement joins TRBV7-8 to TRBJ2-2; 8 nucleotides agree with TRBD1. Germline CDR1 is SGHVS and CDR2 is FQNEAQ. The CDR3 has 15 amino acids. V lost 2 bases and J lost 5; bases outside the gene matches: 4. The CDR3 loop is CASSLPGQATGELFF. In nucleotides, the CDR3 is TGTGCCAGCAGCTTACCGGGACAGGCAACCGGGGAGCTGTTTTTT. Full variable domain (rest looked up from reference TRBV7-8 and TRBJ2-2): GAGVSQSPRYKVAKRGQDVALRCDPISGHVSLFWYQQALGQGPEFLTYFQNEAQLDKSGLPSDRFFAERPEGSVSTLKIQRTQQEDSAVYLCASSLPGQATGELFFGEGSRLTVL.

The gene calls are TRBV4-1 and TRBJ1-1; the D gene is possibly TRBD1 (6 bases). The V gene's germline CDR1 is MGHRA and CDR2 YSYEKL. Trimming cost V 0 bases and J 5 bases, with 13 bases left between them. The CDR3 loop spans 15 amino acids. The CDR3 region is CASSQDLQGRTEAFF. As DNA, the CDR3 is TGCGCCAGCAGCCAAGATCTACAGGGCCGGACTGAAGCTTTCTTT.

The chain couples TRBV19 to TRBJ1-1, with unresolved D. The germline V and J ends were trimmed by 4 bases and 0 bases, with 9 bases remaining between them. Germline V CDR1 and CDR2: LNHDA, SQIVND (reference sequence). CDR3 size: 14 residues. CDR3 DNA sequence: TGTGCCAGTAGTACCTTAAGGGTGAACACTGAAGCTTTCTTT. It specifies CASSTLRVNTEAFF.

This chain uses TRBV30 with TRBJ1-5; the D gene is possibly TRBD1 (5 bases). Germline V gene sequence: CDR1 GTSNPN, CDR2 SVGIG (reference sequence). V shed 2 bases and J shed 0 bases, with 20 bases lying between them. The CDR3 spans 18 residues. The CDR3, as DNA: TGTGCCTGGAGTATACCCGGGCAGTGGGGCTATAGCAATCAGCCCCAGCATTTT. Its protein is CAWSIPGQWGYSNQPQHF.

A single count supports this clone. The rearrangement links TRBV5-6 to TRBJ2-7, with TRBD1 identical over 9 bases. V dropped 4 bases and J dropped 2; count of bases not matched to a gene: 10. CDR1 is SGHDT and CDR2 is YYEEEE in the germline V gene. The CDR3 consists of 16 residues. CDR3 sequence reads: CASSEGTGRFAYEQYF. CDR3 DNA: TGTGCCAGCAGCGAGGGGACAGGGAGGTTTGCCTACGAGCAGTACTTC. Looking up the rest from reference TRBV5-6 and TRBJ2-7 gives the full variable domain: DAGVTQSPTHLIKTRGQQVTLRCSPKSGHDTVSWYQQALGQGPQFIFQYYEEEERQRGNFPDRFSGHQFPNYSSELNVNALLLGDSALYLCASSEGTGRFAYEQYFGPGTRLTVT.

V is TRBV10-2 and J is TRBJ2-1; D is unresolved. Deletions cut 4 bases from V and 6 bases from J, with 4 bases between. Germline V CDR1 and CDR2: WSHSY, SAAADI. There are 11 residues in the CDR3. CDR3 sequence (DNA): TGCGCCAGCAGTGGGAGCAATGAGCAGTTCTTC. Protein product: CASSGSNEQFF.

The chain couples TRBV6-5 to TRBJ2-7; D might be TRBD2 (7 bases). Germline lookup yields CDR1 MNHEY and CDR2 SVGAGI. The CDR3 is 14 residues long. V gave up 9 bases and J gave up 2 bases, with 17 bases separating them. DNA for the CDR3: TGTGCCAGTCCAACAGGGAGGGTCCCCTACGAGCAGTACTTC. Translation: CASPTGRVPYEQYF.

This chain connects TRBV6-5 to TRBJ2-1; TRBD1 aligns across 12 bases. This CDR3 comprises 13 residues. Germline V gives CDR1 MNHEY, CDR2 SVGAGI. Trimming at V came to 7 bases and at J to 12 bases, leaving 7 bases not matched to a gene. DNA for the CDR3: TGTGCCAGCACCCCGGGACAGGGGGCGCGGCAGTTCTTC. This gives the protein CASTPGQGARQFF.

The V call is TRBV4-2, the J call TRBJ2-3; TRBD2 matches 9 bases. Germline V gene lookup returns CDR1 LGHNA and CDR2 YNFKEQ. The CDR3 spans 17 residues. The J segment lost 6 bases and the V segment lost 1 base, leaving 11 bases of the junction unmatched. The CDR3 bases are TGTGCCAGCAGCCAAGTGTGGACTAGCGAGGTCCCGGATACGCAGTATTTT. Translation: CASSQVWTSEVPDTQYF.